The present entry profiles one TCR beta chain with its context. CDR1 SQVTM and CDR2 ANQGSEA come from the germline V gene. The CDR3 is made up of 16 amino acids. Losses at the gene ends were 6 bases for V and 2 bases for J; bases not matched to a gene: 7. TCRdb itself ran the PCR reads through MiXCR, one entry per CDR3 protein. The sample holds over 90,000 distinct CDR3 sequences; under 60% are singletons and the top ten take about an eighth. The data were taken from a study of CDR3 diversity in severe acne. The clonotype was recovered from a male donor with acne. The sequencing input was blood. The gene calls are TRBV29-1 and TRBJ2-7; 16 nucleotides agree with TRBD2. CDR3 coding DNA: TGCAGCGTCGTGGGACTAGCGGGAGGGCTTACCTACGAGCAGTACTTC. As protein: CSVVGLAGGLTYEQYF.